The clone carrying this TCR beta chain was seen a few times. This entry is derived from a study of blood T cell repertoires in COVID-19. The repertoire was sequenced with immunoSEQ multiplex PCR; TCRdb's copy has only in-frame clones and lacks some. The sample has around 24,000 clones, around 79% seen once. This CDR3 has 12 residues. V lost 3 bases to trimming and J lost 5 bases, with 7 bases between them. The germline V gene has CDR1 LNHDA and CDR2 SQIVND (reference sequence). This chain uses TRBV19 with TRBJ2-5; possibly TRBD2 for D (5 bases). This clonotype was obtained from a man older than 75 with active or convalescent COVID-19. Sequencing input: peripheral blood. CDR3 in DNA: TGTGCCAGTAGTATCGGGGATGAGACCCAGTACTTC. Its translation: CASSIGDETQYF.